Below are 16 T cell receptor beta chains sequenced from a single sample in a study of blood T cell repertoires in COVID-19. Some clones are missing from TCRdb's copy, which holds only in-frame ones; the method was immunoSEQ multiplex PCR. The table has 55,000 to 65,000 clones, 78% seen once; the top ten hold over 25%. Sequenced input: peripheral blood. Source of these receptors: a human donor in a cohort sampled during active COVID-19.

The chain carries TRBV5-1 and TRBJ2-2; 7 positions agree with TRBD2. The CDR3 covers 15 residues. Trimming removed 2 bases from V and 4 bases from J; junction bases left unmatched: 5. CDR1 is SGHRS, CDR2 YFSETQ, per germline. CDR3 in DNA: TGCGCCAGCAGCTTTAGCGGGTGGACCACCGGGGAGCTGTTTTTT. It codes for CASSFSGWTTGELFF.

The chain uses TRBV5-1 and TRBJ2-2; the D gene is possibly TRBD2 (5 bases). Per the germline V gene, CDR1 is SGHRS and CDR2 is YFSETQ. Trimming cost V 0 bases and J 0 bases, with 6 bases left between them. This CDR3 is 15 amino acids long. This CDR3 is CASSLVGANTGELFF. The CDR3 bases are TGCGCCAGCAGCTTGGTCGGGGCGAACACCGGGGAGCTGTTTTTT.

The V gene is TRBV10-2, the J gene TRBJ2-1; 12 nucleotides line up with TRBD2. CDR1 and CDR2 (germline): WSHSY, SAAADI. The V and J ends lost 0 bases and 3 bases, in that order; junction bases with no gene match: 0. The CDR3 runs 16 residues. CDR3: CASSESGLAGYNEQFF. The DNA for the CDR3 is TGCGCCAGCAGTGAGTCGGGACTAGCGGGCTACAATGAGCAGTTCTTC.

J is TRBJ1-2 and V is TRBV5-4; no reliable D call. V was cut by 3 bases and J by 2 bases, with 8 bases left in between. The CDR3 extends over 13 amino acids. The germline CDR1 and CDR2 sequences are SGHNT and YYREEE (reference sequence). DNA for the CDR3: TGTGCCAGCAGCTCAGGCTCCAACTATGGCTACACCTTC. Translated, it gives CASSSGSNYGYTF.

The rearrangement joins TRBV6-1 to TRBJ1-6; D uncertain. Germline values: CDR1 MNHNS, CDR2 SASEGT. V gave up 2 bases and J gave up 7 bases, with 9 bases separating them. This CDR3 region has 14 residues. The CDR3 loop reads CASSEYSRNSPLHF. As DNA, the CDR3 is TGTGCCAGCAGTGAATACAGCAGAAATTCACCCCTCCACTTT.

This clone was counted only a few times. This rearrangement joins TRBV4-1 to TRBJ2-2, with 7 nucleotides matching TRBD1. The CDR3 is made up of 20 amino acids. Germline values: CDR1 MGHRA, CDR2 YSYEKL. Unmatched junction bases numbered 17, after V lost 0 bases and J lost 4 bases. The CDR3 nucleotides are TGCGCCAGCAGCCAAGATCCAATGGACGTTAGTGCAGGGGGCACCGGGGAGCTGTTTTTT. It translates to CASSQDPMDVSAGGTGELFF.

The chain couples TRBV12-3 or TRBV12-4 to TRBJ1-2; 7 bases align to TRBD1. Trimming at V came to 5 bases and at J to 5 bases, leaving 5 bases not matched to a gene. The CDR3 spans 13 residues. CDR3 bases: TGTGCCAGCAGTGGCAGGGGGAGGTATGGCTACACCTTC. Translation gives CASSGRGRYGYTF.

The V gene is TRBV10-2, the J gene TRBJ2-7; possibly TRBD1 for D (6 bases). Germline CDR1 reads WSHSY; CDR2 reads SAAADI. V lost 6 bases and J lost 0, with 9 bases in between. The CDR3 totals 13 residues. The chain's CDR3 is CASSLQGSYEQYF. The CDR3 nucleotides read TGCGCCAGCAGCCTACAGGGCTCCTACGAGCAGTACTTC.

The chain carries TRBV6-5 and TRBJ2-2; 7 positions match TRBD1. Germline loops: CDR1 MNHEY, CDR2 SVGAGI. V lost 6 bases to trimming and J lost 7 bases; unmatched junction nucleotides: 5. CDR3 length: 13 residues. The CDR3: CASRRQGDGELFF. CDR3 DNA: TGTGCCAGCAGGCGACAGGGCGACGGGGAGCTGTTTTTT.

There are a few counts of this clone. The chain joins TRBV4-2 to TRBJ2-7, with a weak D call TRBD2 (5 bases). The CDR3 sequence is 15 residues long. Deletions cut 4 bases from V and 3 bases from J, with 16 bases between. Germline assignment: CDR1 LGHNA and CDR2 YNFKEQ. The CDR3 loop is CASSPRWLASYEQYF. CDR3 coding DNA: TGTGCCAGCAGCCCTCGTTGGCTAGCAAGCTACGAGCAGTACTTC.

This chain links TRBV12-3 or TRBV12-4 with TRBJ1-5; no clear D gene. The CDR3 length is 12 residues. The V and J ends lost 3 bases and 5 bases respectively, with 5 bases between them. The CDR3 coding sequence is TGTGCCAGCAGTTTTTCTTATCAGCCCCAGCATTTT. Translation gives CASSFSYQPQHF.

The V and J genes are TRBV11-3 and TRBJ2-7; 7 bases are a match to TRBD1. Germline V gene data show CDR1 as SGHNT and CDR2 as YENEEA. The ends lost 5 bases at V and 3 bases at J; junction bases unmatched: 10. This CDR3 contains 15 residues. The CDR3 sequence: CASSPRRQGFYEQYF. The CDR3 DNA sequence: TGTGCCAGCAGCCCGCGTAGACAGGGTTTCTACGAGCAGTACTTC.

CDR3 in amino acids: CASSPGQGDGYTF. CDR3 sequence (DNA): TGTGCCAGCAGCCCGGGACAGGGGGATGGCTACACCTTC. The chain recombines TRBV7-9 with TRBJ1-2, with 11 bases fitting TRBD1. Germline lookup yields CDR1 SEHNR and CDR2 FQNEAQ (reference sequence). The V segment lost 5 bases and the J segment 6 bases; nucleotides outside the gene matches: 2. The CDR3 is 13 residues long.

This rearrangement joins TRBV9 to TRBJ2-7, with 7 positions matching TRBD1. The ends lost 0 bases at V and 2 bases at J; junction bases unmatched: 5. The CDR3 totals 15 residues. Germline V gene data show CDR1 as SGDLS and CDR2 as YYNGEE. The CDR3 loop reads CASSVDDRVPYEQYF. CDR3 coding DNA: TGTGCCAGCAGCGTAGATGACAGGGTCCCCTACGAGCAGTACTTC.

This rearrangement joins TRBV19 to TRBJ1-5; no firm D call. The V gene lost 6 bases and the J gene lost 2 bases, with 8 bases spanning the gap. The germline V gene encodes CDR1 LNHDA and CDR2 SQIVND (reference sequence). This CDR3 has 13 amino acids. CDR3 loop: CASRGGGNQPQHF. The CDR3 DNA reads as TGTGCCAGTAGAGGCGGCGGCAATCAGCCCCAGCATTTT.

This clone occurred once. This chain connects TRBV2 to TRBJ1-2; D is unresolved. The V gene lost 7 bases and the J gene lost 5 bases, with 14 bases spanning the gap. This CDR3 spans 13 amino acids. Germline assignment: CDR1 SNHLY and CDR2 FYNNEI. CDR3 residues: CASTGPGRYGYTF. In nucleotides, the CDR3 is TGTGCCAGCACTGGCCCGGGTCGGTATGGCTACACCTTC.